The 9 T cell receptor beta chains listed next were all sequenced from one sample in a study of T cells after yellow fever vaccination. One entry per CDR3 protein, called by TCRdb with MiXCR from the 5' RACE reads. The sample records 280,000 or so distinct CDR3 sequences, 8.5% to 10% being singletons. The source was CD4+ T cells sorted from PBMCs, collected 5 days after the yellow fever booster vaccination. The receptor source for this set is a young man who received the YFV17D yellow fever vaccine.

V is TRBV20-1 and J is TRBJ1-6; tentative D call: TRBD1 (5 bases). The V and J ends lost 6 bases and 7 bases respectively, with 13 bases between them. CDR3 length: 13 amino acids. The germline CDR1 and CDR2 sequences are DFQATT and SNEGSKA (reference sequence). CDR3 region: CSAHRDGNSPLHF. The CDR3 DNA follows: TGCAGTGCCCACCGGGACGGCAATTCACCCCTCCACTTT.

This clonotype occurred a few times. The CDR3 protein is CSARPPGTRTQYF. Here the CDR3 DNA reads TGCAGTGCTAGGCCCCCGGGGACGCGGACCCAGTACTTC. This chain uses TRBV20-1 with TRBJ2-5, with D perhaps matching TRBD1 or TRBD2 (5 bases each). The CDR3 contains 13 residues. CDR1 DFQATT and CDR2 SNEGSKA come from the germline V gene (reference sequence). V was pared by 3 bases and J by 7 bases, with 15 bases between.

This clonotype has a count of ten or more. This sequence joins TRBV4-1 and TRBJ1-2; TRBD1 might be the D (6 bases). CDR1 is MGHRA and CDR2 is YSYEKL in the germline V gene. Deletions cut 2 bases from V and 0 bases from J, with 7 bases between. CDR3 length: 14 amino acids. The CDR3 loop reads CASSQQGTNYGYTF. As DNA, the CDR3 is TGCGCCAGCAGCCAACAGGGGACTAACTATGGCTACACCTTC.

This clonotype occurred many times. The chain has TRBV4-3 and TRBJ2-1; D is possibly TRBD2 (7 bases). V lost 4 bases and J lost 1, with 17 bases in between. CDR1 LGHNA and CDR2 YSLEER come from the germline V gene. CDR3 length: 17 amino acids. The CDR3 sequence: CASSPRGGVGSYNEQFF. The CDR3 region has the DNA TGCGCCAGCAGCCCCAGAGGGGGGGTCGGGTCCTACAATGAGCAGTTCTTC.

This clonotype was detected ten times or more. V usage is TRBV5-5 and J usage is TRBJ1-1, with D perhaps matching TRBD1 (6 bases). CDR3 size: 14 residues. V was pared by 0 bases and J by 4 bases, with 10 bases between. Germline-derived CDR1 and CDR2 are SGHKS and YYEKEE (reference sequence). The CDR3 here is CASSLAGGPTEAFF. CDR3 DNA: TGTGCCAGCAGCTTGGCCGGGGGGCCCACTGAAGCTTTCTTT.

This rearrangement joins TRBV4-3 to TRBJ2-3; possibly TRBD2 for D (5 bases). The CDR3 spans 15 residues. V shed 5 bases and J shed 2 bases, with 14 bases lying between them. Germline CDR1 reads LGHNA; CDR2 reads YSLEER. Here the CDR3 reads CASSVSGAVTDTQYF. The CDR3 DNA is TGCGCCAGCAGCGTCAGTGGAGCGGTCACAGATACGCAGTATTTT.

The chain recombines TRBV5-1 with TRBJ2-6; TRBD1 might be the D (6 bases). Germline CDR1 SGHRS, CDR2 YFSETQ. The CDR3 sequence is 17 residues long. With 1 base removed from V and 0 bases from J, the gap between germline ends came to 11 bases. Here the CDR3 reads CASSLTGSYSGANVLTF. The CDR3 DNA reads TGCGCCAGCAGCTTGACAGGGTCCTACTCTGGGGCCAACGTCCTGACTTTC.

The rearrangement links TRBV3-1 to TRBJ2-1; TRBD1 agrees at 9 bases. Looked up from germline, CDR1 is LGHDT and CDR2 is YNNKEL (reference sequence). This CDR3 spans 15 amino acids. Germline trimming cut 1 base from V and 8 bases from J; bases unmatched to any gene: 6. This chain's CDR3 is CASSQVGQGTDEQFF. The CDR3 coding sequence is TGTGCCAGCAGCCAAGTGGGACAGGGTACAGATGAGCAGTTCTTC.

This clonotype was counted between two and nine times. The V call is TRBV5-1, the J call TRBJ2-1; possible D gene TRBD2, 5 bases. This CDR3 comprises 15 residues. Germline V gene data show CDR1 as SGHRS and CDR2 as YFSETQ. Trimming took off 0 bases at V and 2 bases at J, with 9 bases between the two ends. CDR3: CASSLVGETYNEQFF. DNA for the CDR3: TGCGCCAGCAGCTTGGTTGGGGAGACCTACAATGAGCAGTTCTTC.